The clone carrying this TCR beta chain has more than one count but fewer than ten. Treatment indicated: randomized to nivolumab then ipilimumab (arm A) or the reverse (arm B). Patients had received no earlier DNA-damaging chemotherapy. The data belong to a study of sequential checkpoint blockade in melanoma. The wider study: Each arm's sequence ended with maintenance nivolumab.

Germline V gene lookup returns CDR1 SEHNR and CDR2 FQNEAQ (reference sequence). The CDR3 loop spans 16 amino acids. Deletions cut 5 bases from V and 4 bases from J, with 15 bases between. The method was immunoSEQ multiplex PCR; TCRdb's version includes in-frame clones alone and lacks a portion of them. The data show 3,500 to 4,500 clones, 55% to 70% seen once. The TCR was taken from a human donor with melanoma. Sequencing was performed on CD8+ T cells sorted from blood (inferred from file names), taken from a patient given nivolumab and ipilimumab in sequence. This sequence joins TRBV7-9 and TRBJ2-6, with D possibly TRBD1 on 5 matching bases. The CDR3 here is CASSGIQDPGANVLTF. DNA of the CDR3: TGTGCCAGCAGCGGCATACAGGATCCCGGGGCCAACGTCCTGACTTTC. The entire variable domain, with the rest obtained from reference TRBV7-9 and TRBJ2-6, is as follows: DTGVSQNPRHKITKRGQNVTFRCDPISEHNRLYWYRQTLGQGPEFLTYFQNEAQLEKSRLLSDRFSAERPKGSFSTLEIQRTEQGDSAMYLCASSGIQDPGANVLTFGAGSRLTVL.